Shown below are 30 T cell receptor beta chains from a single sample sequenced in a study of blood T cell repertoires in COVID-19. TCRdb's copy holds only in-frame clones and misses some; the assay was immunoSEQ multiplex PCR. The sample has some 31,000 clones; about 85% are singletons. Sample: peripheral blood. The receptors here all came from a man aged 65 to 85 with COVID-19, enrolled during active disease.

J is TRBJ1-2 and V is TRBV11-2; no definite D call. Trimming took 5 bases from V and 7 from J, leaving 8 bases between them. This CDR3 has 11 amino acids. In germline, CDR1 is SGHAT, CDR2 FQNNGV. The CDR3 is CASSQGGGYTF. CDR3 DNA sequence: TGTGCCAGCAGCCAAGGAGGTGGCTACACCTTC.

This chain's CDR3 is CASSQGGAGGNTIYF. CDR3 bases: TGTGCCAGCAGCCAAGGGGGCGCGGGAGGAAACACCATATATTTT. The rearrangement uses TRBV28 and TRBJ1-3; 7 bases align to TRBD1. This CDR3 spans 15 amino acids. The trim removed 6 bases at V and 4 bases at J, leaving 9 bases unmatched. Looked up from germline, CDR1 is MDHEN and CDR2 is SYDVKM. The full variable domain, rest sourced from reference TRBV28 and TRBJ1-3, is DVKVTQSSRYLVKRTGEKVFLECVQDMDHENMFWYRQDPGLGLRLIYFSYDVKMKEKGDIPEGYSVSREKKERFSLILESASTNQTSMYLCASSQGGAGGNTIYFGEGSWLTVV.

This rearrangement joins TRBV27 to TRBJ2-1; a weak D match, TRBD1 (6 bases). Trimming shortened V by 6 bases and J by 0 bases, and 15 bases separated the two germline ends. The CDR3 has 16 amino acids. The germline V gene encodes CDR1 MNHEY and CDR2 SMNVEV (reference sequence). CDR3 in DNA: TGTGCCAGCAGGCGGCACGGACAGAGCTCCTACAATGAGCAGTTCTTC. Translated, it gives CASRRHGQSSYNEQFF.

The rearrangement links TRBV20-1 to TRBJ2-7; D is unresolved. The CDR3 sequence is 11 residues long. Germline CDR1 DFQATT, CDR2 SNEGSKA (reference sequence). Trimming pared 0 bases from V and 8 bases from J, leaving 8 bases between. In nucleotides, the CDR3 is TGCAGTGCTAGAGATGGGCGCAAGCAGTACTTC. Protein sequence: CSARDGRKQYF.

The table lists this clone with a few counts. CDR3 residues: CASSIGGSYNSPLHF. CDR3 DNA: TGTGCCAGTAGTATCGGGGGCTCCTATAATTCACCCCTCCACTTT. The genes are TRBV19 and TRBJ1-6; D is possibly TRBD1 (5 bases). The CDR3 has 15 residues. Trimming stripped 3 bases from V and 0 bases from J, with 6 bases between. The germline gives CDR1 LNHDA, CDR2 SQIVND (reference sequence). Complete variable domain (other parts from reference TRBV19 and TRBJ1-6): DGGITQSPKYLFRKEGQNVTLSCEQNLNHDAMYWYRQDPGQGLRLIYYSQIVNDFQKGDIAEGYSVSREKKESFPLTVTSAQKNPTAFYLCASSIGGSYNSPLHFGNGTRLTVT.

V usage is TRBV29-1 and J usage is TRBJ1-6; no clear D gene. The V gene's germline CDR1 is SQVTM and CDR2 ANQGSEA. The CDR3 extends over 17 amino acids. V was cut by 4 bases and J by 6 bases, with 22 bases left in between. This CDR3 reads CSVGRWAPRRFNSPLHF. Written as DNA, the CDR3 is TGCAGCGTTGGCAGGTGGGCCCCCCGAAGGTTTAATTCACCCCTCCACTTT. Looking up the rest from reference TRBV29-1 and TRBJ1-6 gives the full variable domain: SAVISQKPSRDICQRGTSLTIQCQVDSQVTMMFWYRQQPGQSLTLIATANQGSEATYESGFVIDKFPISRPNLTFSTLTVSNMSPEDSSIYLCSVGRWAPRRFNSPLHFGNGTRLTVT.

This chain connects TRBV30 to TRBJ1-6, with no clear D. Germline V gives CDR1 GTSNPN, CDR2 SVGIG (reference sequence). V shed 2 bases and J shed 9 bases, with 11 bases lying between them. The length of the CDR3 is 13 residues. CDR3 in DNA: TGTGCCTGGAGTCCGCGGGTGGTTTCACCCCTCCACTTT. Translation gives CAWSPRVVSPLHF.

The gene calls are TRBV9 and TRBJ2-1, with TRBD2 matching over 11 bases. This CDR3 is 16 amino acids long. Germline lookup yields CDR1 SGDLS and CDR2 YYNGEE. The ends lost 0 bases at V and 7 bases at J; junction bases unmatched: 6. CDR3 loop: CASSVGEGLAVNEQFF. The CDR3 DNA reads as TGTGCCAGCAGCGTAGGCGAGGGACTAGCGGTAAATGAGCAGTTCTTC. The entire variable domain, with the rest obtained from reference TRBV9 and TRBJ2-1, is as follows: DSGVTQTPKHLITATGQRVTLRCSPRSGDLSVYWYQQSLDQGLQFLIQYYNGEERAKGNILERFSAQQFPDLHSELNLSSLELGDSALYFCASSVGEGLAVNEQFFGPGTRLTVL.

This clone came up once. This chain connects TRBV28 to TRBJ2-1, with 11 bases that match TRBD2. After removal of 4 bases from V and 5 bases from J, the junction contained 10 bases not matched to a gene. This CDR3 has 17 amino acids. Per the germline V gene, CDR1 is MDHEN and CDR2 is SYDVKM. The chain's CDR3 is CASSWPSGLADNNEQFF. DNA of the CDR3: TGTGCCAGCAGTTGGCCATCGGGACTAGCGGATAACAATGAGCAGTTCTTC.

This sequence joins TRBV7-2 and TRBJ2-7, with 12 nucleotides matching TRBD2. This CDR3 is built from 14 residues. The V and J ends lost 4 bases and 12 bases, in that order; junction bases with no gene match: 10. Germline CDR1 SGHTA, CDR2 FQGNSA. This CDR3 is CASSSRTSGAPAYF. In nucleotides, the CDR3 is TGTGCCAGCAGCTCGCGGACTAGCGGGGCCCCCGCGTACTTC.

The genes are TRBV5-1 and TRBJ2-1, with 8 bases identical to TRBD1. The CDR3 spans 14 residues. Trimming took 6 bases from V and 4 from J; bases not matched to a gene: 6. Germline lookup yields CDR1 SGHRS and CDR2 YFSETQ. The CDR3 loop is CASNGRQGYNEQFF. CDR3 DNA: TGCGCCAGCAATGGGAGACAGGGGTACAATGAGCAGTTCTTC.

The chain joins TRBV19 to TRBJ1-5; D remains unclear. V dropped 3 bases and J dropped 1 base, with 16 bases sitting between them. The CDR3 sequence is 17 residues long. The germline V gene encodes CDR1 LNHDA and CDR2 SQIVND (reference sequence). CDR3 DNA: TGTGCCAGTAGTATCCTTTTTGCGATTTCGAGCAATCAGCCCCAGCATTTT. Translating it yields CASSILFAISSNQPQHF.

J is TRBJ1-5 and V is TRBV3-1 (or the pseudogene TRBV3-2); perhaps TRBD1 as D (5 bases). V was pared by 5 bases and J by 6 bases, with 11 bases between. The CDR3 has 13 residues. Germline CDR1 LGHDT, CDR2 YNNKEL (reference sequence). CDR3 loop: CASSSQGVQPQHF. CDR3 DNA sequence: TGTGCCAGCAGCTCTCAGGGTGTTCAGCCCCAGCATTTT.

J is TRBJ2-1 and V is TRBV24-1, with D maybe TRBD1 (6 bases). V dropped 0 bases and J dropped 0 bases, with 8 bases sitting between them. This CDR3 is 16 amino acids long. The germline gives CDR1 KGHDR, CDR2 SFDVKD. CDR3 coding DNA: TGTGCCACCAGTGATTTGAGGGGGAGCTCCTACAATGAGCAGTTCTTC. This translates into CATSDLRGSSYNEQFF.

The rearrangement joins TRBV2 to TRBJ2-1; 10 bases are shared with TRBD1. Germline V gene lookup returns CDR1 SNHLY and CDR2 FYNNEI. The CDR3 loop spans 19 amino acids. V lost 8 bases to trimming and J lost 0 bases; unmatched junction nucleotides: 16. The CDR3 protein is CASGSRDRGPPSSYNEQFF. The CDR3 nucleotides are TGTGCCAGCGGGAGCCGGGACAGGGGTCCCCCGAGCTCCTACAATGAGCAGTTCTTC.

CDR3 nucleotides: TGCGCCAGCAGCCTGGAGGGCTTCACTGAAGCTTTCTTT. Translation: CASSLEGFTEAFF. The chain uses TRBV4-1 and TRBJ1-1; D ambiguous. This CDR3 spans 13 amino acids. Per germline, CDR1 MGHRA and CDR2 YSYEKL. Trimming cost V 4 bases and J 4 bases, with 10 bases left between them.

V is TRBV3-1 (or the pseudogene TRBV3-2) and J is TRBJ2-1; D ambiguous. The CDR3 is 13 residues long. Germline V lookup: CDR1 LGHDT, CDR2 YNNKEL (reference sequence). Trimming pared 7 bases from V and 2 bases from J, leaving 9 bases between. In nucleotides, the CDR3 is TGTGCCAGCACCCTGTTTGCCTACAATGAGCAGTTCTTC. The encoded protein is CASTLFAYNEQFF.

The chain has TRBV24-1 and TRBJ2-1; 7 bases map to TRBD1. The ends lost 4 bases at V and 3 bases at J; junction bases unmatched: 11. Germline CDR1 KGHDR, CDR2 SFDVKD. The CDR3 runs to 17 residues. CDR3 nucleotides: TGTGCCACCAGTGACACAGAAACAGGGGCCATCTACAATGAGCAGTTCTTC. This encodes CATSDTETGAIYNEQFF.

This clone has just one count. The gene calls are TRBV28 and TRBJ1-3, with 9 bases that match TRBD1. V gave up 4 bases and J gave up 4 bases; unmatched junction bases: 8. Germline CDR1 reads MDHEN; CDR2 reads SYDVKM. There are 16 residues in the CDR3. This CDR3 reads CASSSGQGTRGNTIYF. DNA for the CDR3: TGTGCCAGCAGTTCAGGACAGGGGACCCGGGGAAACACCATATATTTT. Supplemented by reference TRBV28 and TRBJ1-3, the full variable domain reads DVKVTQSSRYLVKRTGEKVFLECVQDMDHENMFWYRQDPGLGLRLIYFSYDVKMKEKGDIPEGYSVSREKKERFSLILESASTNQTSMYLCASSSGQGTRGNTIYFGEGSWLTVV.

The chain couples TRBV7-8 to TRBJ2-2; possibly TRBD1 for D (5 bases). Germline assignment: CDR1 SGHVS and CDR2 FQNEAQ. Trimming cost V 4 bases and J 2 bases, with 14 bases left between them. This CDR3 is 16 amino acids long. CDR3 sequence (DNA): TGTGCCAGCAGCTCAGGGTGGCGAGCAAACACCGGGGAGCTGTTTTTT. Protein product: CASSSGWRANTGELFF.

CDR3 in DNA: TGTGCCAGCAGCCTAGGGACAGATTTATCCATATATTTT. This sequence encodes CASSLGTDLSIYF. This chain joins TRBV7-2 and TRBJ1-3; 7 bases are shared with TRBD1. Germline V gene sequence: CDR1 SGHTA, CDR2 FQGNSA. The CDR3 totals 13 residues. Trimming removed 5 bases from V and 11 bases from J; junction bases left unmatched: 9. Complete variable domain (other parts from reference TRBV7-2 and TRBJ1-3): GAGVSQSPSNKVTEKGKDVELRCDPISGHTALYWYRQSLGQGLEFLIYFQGNSAPDKSGLPSDRFSAERTGGSVSTLTIQRTQQEDSAVYLCASSLGTDLSIYFGEGSWLTVV.

The chain has TRBV4-3 and TRBJ2-7; 10 bases match TRBD2. The junction had 16 bases not matched to a gene; V was cut back by 3 bases and J by 2 bases. The germline gives CDR1 LGHNA, CDR2 YSLEER. CDR3 length: 19 amino acids. The CDR3 DNA reads as TGCGCCAGCAGCCAGAAACCGCGGAATAGCGGGAGGTACCCCTACGAGCAGTACTTC. It specifies CASSQKPRNSGRYPYEQYF.

Regarding this clone: Germline is not matched at one junction end, which may reflect a read error. The V call is TRBV4-1, the J call TRBJ2-1; 8 nucleotides line up with TRBD2. CDR3 size: 16 residues. Per germline, CDR1 MGHRA and CDR2 YSYEKL. The DNA of the CDR3 is TGCGCCAGCACCCAAAGAGCGGGAGTTTCTTACAATGAGCAGTTCTTC. Translating gives CASTQRAGVSYNEQFF.

The CDR3 loop is CASRQAGRSSEKLFF. CDR3 sequence (DNA): TGTGCCAGCCGCCAGGCAGGCAGATCGAGTGAAAAACTGTTTTTT. The V and J genes are TRBV6-5 and TRBJ1-4; D gene unclear. This CDR3 has 15 amino acids. Germline values: CDR1 MNHEY, CDR2 SVGAGI. Trimming cost V 8 bases and J 7 bases, with 20 bases left between them.

The chain has TRBV28 and TRBJ2-1, with D tentatively TRBD1 (5 bases). This CDR3 has 12 amino acids. The V end was cut by 1 base, the J end by 10 bases, with 8 bases between. Germline CDR1 and CDR2: MDHEN and SYDVKM. Written as DNA, the CDR3 is TGTGCCAGCAGTTTATCCAGGGCGGAGCAGTTCTTC. Translation: CASSLSRAEQFF.

This chain connects TRBV3-1 (or the pseudogene TRBV3-2) to TRBJ2-3; D uncertain. The CDR3 is 15 amino acids. Trimming pared 3 bases from V and 1 base from J, leaving 11 bases between. Germline V gives CDR1 LGHDT, CDR2 YNNKEL (reference sequence). The chain's CDR3 is CASSHSVEGTDTQYF. The CDR3 DNA reads TGTGCCAGCAGCCATTCGGTAGAGGGCACAGATACGCAGTATTTT.

The chain combines TRBV6-5 with TRBJ2-5, with 10 positions matching TRBD2. From germline, CDR1 is MNHEY and CDR2 SVGAGI. The CDR3 totals 16 residues. V lost 2 bases and J lost 5; bases outside the gene matches: 8. CDR3 amino acids: CASSYGQAGGAETQYF. The CDR3 nucleotides are TGTGCCAGCAGTTACGGTCAAGCGGGAGGGGCCGAGACCCAGTACTTC.

The chain carries TRBV4-3 and TRBJ1-6; perhaps TRBD1 as D (6 bases). V was pared by 1 base and J by 9 bases, with 13 bases between. Germline CDR1 reads LGHNA; CDR2 reads YSLEER. The CDR3 runs to 15 residues. CDR3 sequence reads: CASSQVLMGASPLHF. The CDR3 region has the DNA TGCGCCAGCAGCCAAGTTCTGATGGGGGCTTCACCCCTCCACTTT.

This clone was seen only a few times. V gene TRBV30 combines with J gene TRBJ1-1; no definite D call. CDR3 length: 13 residues. Germline CDR1 reads GTSNPN; CDR2 reads SVGIG (reference sequence). The V and J ends lost 0 bases and 10 bases respectively, with 15 bases between them. The CDR3 sequence is CAWSVNPVPRAFF. In DNA, the CDR3 is TGTGCCTGGAGTGTAAATCCGGTGCCACGAGCTTTCTTT.

The chain employs TRBV18 and TRBJ2-5; D not certain. Trimming stripped 3 bases from V and 5 bases from J, with 10 bases between. Per germline, CDR1 KGHSH and CDR2 LQKENI. The CDR3 is 13 amino acids. The CDR3 nucleotides read TGTGCCAGCTCACCCCCGTCTGCGGAGACCCAGTACTTC. Residues: CASSPPSAETQYF.